This TCR beta chain emerged from a study of T cell changes during pregnancy in multiple sclerosis. V shed 0 bases, J shed 5 bases, and the junction held 2 bases outside the gene matches. CDR1 is LGHNA and CDR2 is YSLEER in the germline V gene. This CDR3 contains 15 residues. The protocol was immunoSEQ multiplex PCR, while the TCRdb copy is restricted to in-frame clones and leaves out a portion. The repertoire holds roughly 34,000 clones, with 90% as singletons. The source of this sequence is a female donor in good health, enrolled as a control in a pregnancy study. The sequencing here drew on CD4+ T cells from peripheral blood mononuclear cells, taken in the second trimester of pregnancy. The chain uses TRBV4-3 and TRBJ2-3, with 10 bases that match TRBD1. CDR3 in DNA: TGCGCCAGCAGCCAAGAAGGACAGGGGGGAGATACGCAGTATTTT. The encoded protein is CASSQEGQGGDTQYF.